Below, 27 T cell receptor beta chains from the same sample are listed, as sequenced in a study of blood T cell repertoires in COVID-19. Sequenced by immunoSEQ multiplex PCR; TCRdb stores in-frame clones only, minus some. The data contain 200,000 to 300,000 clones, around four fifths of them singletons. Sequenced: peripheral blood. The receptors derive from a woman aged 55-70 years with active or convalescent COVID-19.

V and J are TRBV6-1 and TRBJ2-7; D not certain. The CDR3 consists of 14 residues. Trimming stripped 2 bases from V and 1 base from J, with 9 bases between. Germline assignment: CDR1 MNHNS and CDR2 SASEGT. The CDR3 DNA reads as TGTGCCAGCAGTGAAATGGGCGAATCCTACGAGCAGTACTTC. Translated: CASSEMGESYEQYF.

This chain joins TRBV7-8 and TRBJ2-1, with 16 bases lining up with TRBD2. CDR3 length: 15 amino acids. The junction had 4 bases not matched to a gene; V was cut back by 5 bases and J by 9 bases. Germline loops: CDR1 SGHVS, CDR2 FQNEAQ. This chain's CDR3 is CASSRGLAGGVEQFF. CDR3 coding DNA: TGTGCCAGCAGCAGGGGACTAGCGGGAGGGGTTGAGCAGTTCTTC.

The DNA for the CDR3 is TGTGCCAGCAGCCTCGGGGAGCGGGAGGAGTGGGCCAAAAACATTCAGTACTTC. Its protein is CASSLGEREEWAKNIQYF. The chain carries TRBV4-2 and TRBJ2-4; TRBD2 aligns across 9 bases. Per germline, CDR1 LGHNA and CDR2 YNFKEQ. This CDR3 is 18 amino acids long. The V gene end was trimmed by 4 bases and the J gene end by 1 base; junction bases not matched to a gene: 11.

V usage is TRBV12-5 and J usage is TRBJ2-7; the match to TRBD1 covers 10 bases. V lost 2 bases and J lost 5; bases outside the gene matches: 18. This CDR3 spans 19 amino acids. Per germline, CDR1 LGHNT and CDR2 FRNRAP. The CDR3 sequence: CASGLFTRQGAPLGHEQYV. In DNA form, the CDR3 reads TGTGCTAGTGGTTTGTTCACTCGACAGGGGGCCCCCCTTGGGCACGAGCAGTACGTC.

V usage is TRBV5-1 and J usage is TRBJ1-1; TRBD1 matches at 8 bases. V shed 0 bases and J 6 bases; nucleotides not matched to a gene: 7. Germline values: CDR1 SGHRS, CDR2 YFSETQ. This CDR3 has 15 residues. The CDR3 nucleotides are TGCGCCAGCAGCTTGGCGGGACAGGAGTTTTCTGAAGCTTTCTTT. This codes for CASSLAGQEFSEAFF.

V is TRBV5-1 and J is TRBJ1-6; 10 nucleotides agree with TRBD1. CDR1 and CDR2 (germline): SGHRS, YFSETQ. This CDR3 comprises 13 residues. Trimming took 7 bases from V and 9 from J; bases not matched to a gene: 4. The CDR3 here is CASSGQGGSPLHF. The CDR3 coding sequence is TGCGCCAGCTCTGGACAGGGGGGTTCACCCCTCCACTTT.

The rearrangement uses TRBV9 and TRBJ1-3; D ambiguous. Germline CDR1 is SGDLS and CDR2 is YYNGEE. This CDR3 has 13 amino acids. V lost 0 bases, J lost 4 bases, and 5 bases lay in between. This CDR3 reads CASSVGLGNTIYF. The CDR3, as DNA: TGTGCCAGCAGCGTAGGGCTGGGAAACACCATATATTTT.

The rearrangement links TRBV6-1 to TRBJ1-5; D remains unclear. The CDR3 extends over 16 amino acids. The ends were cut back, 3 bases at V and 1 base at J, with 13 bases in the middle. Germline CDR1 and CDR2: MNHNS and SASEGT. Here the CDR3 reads CASSDQPGTSNQPQHF. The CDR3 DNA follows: TGTGCCAGCAGTGATCAGCCGGGTACGAGCAATCAGCCCCAGCATTTT.

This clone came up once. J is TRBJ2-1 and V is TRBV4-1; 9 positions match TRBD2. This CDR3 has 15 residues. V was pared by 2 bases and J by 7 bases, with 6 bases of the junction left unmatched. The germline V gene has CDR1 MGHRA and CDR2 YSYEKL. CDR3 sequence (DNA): TGCGCCAGCAGCCAATTAGCGGGAGTAATGAATGAGCAGTTCTTC. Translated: CASSQLAGVMNEQFF.

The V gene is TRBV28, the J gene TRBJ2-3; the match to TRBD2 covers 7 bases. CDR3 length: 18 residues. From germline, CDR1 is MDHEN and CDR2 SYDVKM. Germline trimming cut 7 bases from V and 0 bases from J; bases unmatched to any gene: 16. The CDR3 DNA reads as TGTGCCAGCACCACCCCCTTGCCGGGGGGTACTAGCACAGATACGCAGTATTTT. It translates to CASTTPLPGGTSTDTQYF.

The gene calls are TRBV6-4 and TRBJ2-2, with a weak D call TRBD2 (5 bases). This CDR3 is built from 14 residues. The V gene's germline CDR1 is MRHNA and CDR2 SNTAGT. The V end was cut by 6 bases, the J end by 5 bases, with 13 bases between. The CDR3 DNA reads TGTGCCAGCAGACCGGCTAGCAGGACCGGGGAGCTGTTTTTT. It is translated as CASRPASRTGELFF.

The CDR3 DNA follows: TGTGCCAGCAGTGAAGGGACTAGCTTCTACAATGAGCAGTTCTTC. Translated, it gives CASSEGTSFYNEQFF. The chain joins TRBV25-1 to TRBJ2-1; TRBD2 matches at 9 bases. The CDR3 length is 15 residues. CDR1 is MGHDK and CDR2 is SYGVNS in the germline V gene. Trimming removed 2 bases from V and 3 bases from J; junction bases left unmatched: 2.

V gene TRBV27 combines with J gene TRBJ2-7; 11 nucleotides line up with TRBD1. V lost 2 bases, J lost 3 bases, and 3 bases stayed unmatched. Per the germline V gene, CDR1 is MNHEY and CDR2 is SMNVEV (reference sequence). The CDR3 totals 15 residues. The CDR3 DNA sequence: TGTGCCAGCAGTTTACCCGGGACAGGGGGCTACGAGCAGTACGTC. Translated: CASSLPGTGGYEQYV.

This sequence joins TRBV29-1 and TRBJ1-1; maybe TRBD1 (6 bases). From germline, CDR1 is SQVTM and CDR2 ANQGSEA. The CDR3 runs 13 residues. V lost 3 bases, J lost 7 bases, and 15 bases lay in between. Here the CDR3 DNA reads TGCAGCGTTGAGGAGGGGGGGATGGGTGAAGCTTTCTTT. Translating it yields CSVEEGGMGEAFF.

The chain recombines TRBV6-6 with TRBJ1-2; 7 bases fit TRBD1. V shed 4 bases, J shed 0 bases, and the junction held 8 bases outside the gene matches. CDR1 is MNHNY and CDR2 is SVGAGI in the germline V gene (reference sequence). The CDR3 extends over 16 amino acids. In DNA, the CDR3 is TGTGCCAGCAGTTTTCCGAGGACAGGTTCTAACTATGGCTACACCTTC. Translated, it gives CASSFPRTGSNYGYTF.

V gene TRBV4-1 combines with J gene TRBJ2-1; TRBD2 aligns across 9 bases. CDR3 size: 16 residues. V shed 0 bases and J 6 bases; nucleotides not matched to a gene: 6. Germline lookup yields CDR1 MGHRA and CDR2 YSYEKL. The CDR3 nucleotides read TGCGCCAGCAGCCAAGAAGTAGCGGGAGAGCTCAATGAGCAGTTCTTC. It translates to CASSQEVAGELNEQFF.

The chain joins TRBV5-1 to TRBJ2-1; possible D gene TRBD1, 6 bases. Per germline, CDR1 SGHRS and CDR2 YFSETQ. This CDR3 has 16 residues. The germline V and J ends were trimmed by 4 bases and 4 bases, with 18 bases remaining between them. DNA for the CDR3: TGCGCCAGCAGCAGCCCGGGACAAGTTATATACAATGAGCAGTTCTTC. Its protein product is CASSSPGQVIYNEQFF.

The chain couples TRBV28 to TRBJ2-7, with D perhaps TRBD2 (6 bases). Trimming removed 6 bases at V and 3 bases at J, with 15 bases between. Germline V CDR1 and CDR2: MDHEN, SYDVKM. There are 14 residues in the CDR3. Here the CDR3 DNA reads TGTGCCAGCAGCCCCGCTTACGGGAGCTACGAGCAGTACGTC. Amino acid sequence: CASSPAYGSYEQYV.

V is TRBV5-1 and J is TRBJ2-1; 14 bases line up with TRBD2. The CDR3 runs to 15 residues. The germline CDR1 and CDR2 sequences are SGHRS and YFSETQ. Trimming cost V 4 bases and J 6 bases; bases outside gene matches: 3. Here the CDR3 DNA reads TGCGCCAGCAGCGTGACTAGCGGGGGGGGCAATGAGCAGTTCTTC. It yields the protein CASSVTSGGGNEQFF.

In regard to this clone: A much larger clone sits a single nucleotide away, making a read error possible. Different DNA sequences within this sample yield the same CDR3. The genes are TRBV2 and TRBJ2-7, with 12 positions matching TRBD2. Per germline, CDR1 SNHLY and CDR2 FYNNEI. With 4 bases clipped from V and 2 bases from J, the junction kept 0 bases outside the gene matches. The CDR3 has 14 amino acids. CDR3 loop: CASSGLAGAYEQYF. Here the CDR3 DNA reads TGTGCCAGCAGTGGACTAGCGGGAGCCTACGAGCAGTACTTC. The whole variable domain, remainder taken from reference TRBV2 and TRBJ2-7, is EPEVTQTPSHQVTQMGQEVILRCVPISNHLYFYWYRQILGQKVEFLVSFYNNEISEKSEIFDDQFSVERPDGSNFTLKIRSTKLEDSAMYFCASSGLAGAYEQYFGPGTRLTVT.

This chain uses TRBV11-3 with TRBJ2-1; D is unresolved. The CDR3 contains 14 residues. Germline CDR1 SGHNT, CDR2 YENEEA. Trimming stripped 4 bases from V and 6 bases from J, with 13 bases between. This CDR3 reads CASSSSSSPNEQFF. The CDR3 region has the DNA TGTGCCAGCAGCTCCTCGAGTAGCCCCAATGAGCAGTTCTTC.

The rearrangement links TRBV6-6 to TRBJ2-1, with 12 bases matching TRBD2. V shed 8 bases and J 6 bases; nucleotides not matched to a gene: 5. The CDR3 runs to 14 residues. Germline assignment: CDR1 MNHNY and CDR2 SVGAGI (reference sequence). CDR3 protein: CASLAGGYFNEQFF. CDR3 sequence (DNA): TGTGCCAGCCTAGCGGGAGGGTATTTCAATGAGCAGTTCTTC.

The CDR3 coding sequence is TGTGCCAGTAGTATAGGAGTTGTTTCAGATACGCAGTATTTT. It specifies CASSIGVVSDTQYF. The rearrangement links TRBV19 to TRBJ2-3, with D uncertain. With 1 base removed from V and 4 bases from J, the gap between germline ends came to 9 bases. Germline V CDR1 and CDR2: LNHDA, SQIVND (reference sequence). This CDR3 is 14 amino acids long.

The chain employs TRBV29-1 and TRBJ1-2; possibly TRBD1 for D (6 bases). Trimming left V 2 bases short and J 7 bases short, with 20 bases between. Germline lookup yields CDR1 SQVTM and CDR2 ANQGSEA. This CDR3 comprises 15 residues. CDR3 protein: CSVEYGTTMNSGYTF. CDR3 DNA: TGCAGCGTTGAATATGGGACAACCATGAATTCTGGCTACACCTTC.

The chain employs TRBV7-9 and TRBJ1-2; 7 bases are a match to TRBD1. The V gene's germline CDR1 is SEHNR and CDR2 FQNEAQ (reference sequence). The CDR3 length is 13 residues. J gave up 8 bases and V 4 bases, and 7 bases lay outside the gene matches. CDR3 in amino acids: CASSSTGSWGYTF. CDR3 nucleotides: TGTGCCAGCAGCTCGACAGGGTCTTGGGGCTACACCTTC.

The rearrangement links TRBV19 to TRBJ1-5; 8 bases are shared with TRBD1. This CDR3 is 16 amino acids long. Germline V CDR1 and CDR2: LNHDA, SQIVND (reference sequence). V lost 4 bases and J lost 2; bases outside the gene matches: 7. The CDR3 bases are TGTGCCAGTAGTAACCACAGGGGGGACGGCAATCAGCCCCAGCATTTT. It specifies CASSNHRGDGNQPQHF.

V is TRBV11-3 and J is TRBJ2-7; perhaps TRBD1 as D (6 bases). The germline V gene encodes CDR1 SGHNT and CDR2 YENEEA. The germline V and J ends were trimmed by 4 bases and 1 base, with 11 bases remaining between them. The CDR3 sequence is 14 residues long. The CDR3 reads CASSSVRGSYEQYF. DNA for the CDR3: TGTGCCAGCAGCTCGGTCAGGGGTTCCTACGAGCAGTACTTC.